This T cell receptor (beta chain) was documented in a study of cytomegalovirus exposure and HLA in healthy donors (dated by TCRdb to 2016 to 2017). In the study overall: In an earlier analysis of 550 to 750 of the donors, 250 to 300 Gb of sequence data and 117 million unique TCR beta sequences from approximately 180 million T cells were reported. An early release that covered fewer than 800 HLA-typed donors contained about 300 gigabases of sequencing data and approximately 85 million unique TCR sequences. Of the roughly 400 genotyped donors, about 80% fell in the genetic ancestry cluster associated with self-reported Caucasian donors. The aim of the study was to test whether cataloging public T cell receptors could identify signatures of past pathogen exposure. The T cell repertoires of 666 subjects were profiled by immunosequencing and related to cytomegalovirus serostatus. Besides the first cohort of roughly 640 subjects, a separate validation cohort made up of roughly 120 different subjects was used. To predict cytomegalovirus infection status, the study combined high-throughput TCR immunosequencing, statistical association of individual TCRs with disease status, and machine learning. To study patterns of TCR occurrence, a later analysis re-analyzed previously published TCR beta repertoires from around 700 donors and added high-resolution HLA genotyping. The later analysis used no new phenotypic data to find candidate immune exposures, relying instead on TCR beta sequences and their occurrence across donors. To decide whether each TCR beta V gene segment behaved as functional or pseudogenic, an earlier analysis of approximately 600 of the donors relied on high-throughput TCR beta sequencing. Donor age, sex, ethnicity and CMV serostatus were compiled together with the repertoire data. Genome-wide SNP genotypes for about 65% of the 666 donors were used in a later genetic analysis, which treated that subset as a discovery cohort. All discovery cohort repertoires had been generated on a single sequencing platform. HLA typing included class I and class II loci at four-digit resolution. Typing coverage differed by locus: A, B, C, DRB1 and DQB1 were typed in roughly 620-630 donors, DQA1 in about 550, DPA1 in some 600, and DPB1 in 450 to 480. About five DR-DQ haplotypes were handled as single units for association and clustering, since linkage in the cohort was strong. Among 350 to 400 genotyped donors of the cohort, an average of approximately 250,000 unique TCR beta nucleotide sequences were sequenced per donor, roughly 18% of them non-productive.

The cohort comprised 670 or so healthy bone marrow donors. Cohort members were all nominally healthy when sampled, although unrecorded immune exposures were likely present. The donor was CMV seropositive and belonged to the group of 250 to 300 seropositive cohort members. Every donor gave a peripheral blood sample, and the peripheral blood mononuclear cells from that sample were used for TCR beta sequencing. The Qiagen DNeasy Blood Extraction Kit was used to extract genomic DNA from the blood cell samples. What the authors observed across the whole study: A further reported finding was that TCR beta sequences accurately predicted the HLA-A and HLA-B alleles for most subjects in the first cohort. Several of the top co-occurrence clusters appeared to be linked to parvovirus B19, influenza, CMV and Epstein-Barr virus, according to a later analysis. The cohort was sequenced for TCR beta chains only, and without alpha or paired-chain data the features that could be detected were limited. In a later analysis, most CMV-associated TCR beta chains were found to appear HLA-restricted, with HLA associations seemingly driven largely by CMV exposure. CMV serostatus was the only immune exposure information available for the cohort. Because HLA typing was unavailable for some donors at each locus, only the typed subset was used in association tests. In an earlier analysis of 587 of the donors, most TCR beta V segments appeared in productive rearrangements about 87% or about 30% of the time, broadly matching IMGT annotations. A later analysis found that HLA-associated TCR beta chains were more clonally expanded and had lower generation probabilities than equally common non-associated chains. In vitro tests confirmed that three of the cytomegalovirus-associated TCR beta chains recognize cytomegalovirus antigens. When HLA alleles, especially DR and DQ, strongly co-occurred, TCR associations were difficult to assign to individual alleles. Roughly 15 rarely observed V segments, including chromosome 9 orphons, were excluded from the earlier analysis of several hundred of the donors because counts were too low. Correlated functional status among segregating V segments might reflect linkage disequilibrium, but an unknown experimental factor could not be ruled out. In a later genetic analysis, fewer N-insertions in productive TCRs were reported among donors in an Asian-associated ancestry cluster than the roughly 700-donor mean. Most TCR sequences were observed very rarely across donors, whereas some public TCRs were present in many individuals. According to the authors, the approach could potentially be generalized to other disease states and immunological phenotypes. The study gave a list of 150 to 200 TCR beta chains associated with cytomegalovirus. The sequencing pipeline was judged likely to have produced a cluster of highly shared sequence variants as a technical artifact. Specific HLA alleles were associated with 15,000 to 20,000 TCR beta sequences at a false discovery rate of 0.05 in a later analysis. Cytomegalovirus status was reported to be diagnosed by the classifier with high specificity and sensitivity in both the original and validation cohorts. The presence/absence analyses assumed that sequencing depth was roughly uniform across donors, and that assumption may not be true. An association between a missense DCLRE1C variant and V-gene and J-gene trimming of TCR beta chains was found in a later genetic analysis and replicated in an independent cohort. In a later analysis, the rate of TCR association differed among HLA loci, with DRB1 alleles having the most associated TCRs and HLA-C alleles having the fewest. Some IMGT-functional V segments, including TRBV6-2 and TRBV6-3, could not be told apart with the 87-base-pair reads, so those segments were excluded.

According to the germline V gene, CDR1 reads SGHAT and CDR2 reads FQNNGV. V gives up 5 bases and J gives up 4 bases, and the segment between their germline ends measures 17 bases. Spanning cysteine to phenylalanine, the CDR3 consists of 15 amino acids. The only DNA kept is the CDR3, 45 bases in frame from the first base. Libraries were constructed by the immunoSEQ multiplex PCR assay. The multiplex PCR relied on a mix of 60 forward primers for TCR Vbeta segments and 13 reverse primers for TCR Jbeta segments. The CDR3 region of rearranged TCR beta genes was amplified from genomic DNA with a multiplex PCR assay. The amplified TCR beta libraries were sequenced on the Illumina HiSeq System as 87-base-pair reads. Concerning the study's data processing: A later analysis counted about 82 million unique TCR beta chains across the 640 or so repertoires, and 10 million to 12 million of these chains were shared by at least two donors. Raw reads were error-corrected and collapsed into unique sequences with a nearest-neighbor algorithm that merged closely related sequences to remove PCR and sequencing errors. CDR3 sequences were aligned to IMGT reference sequences to assign V, D and J gene segments. For a sequence to be retained, a match of at least six nucleotides to both a V gene segment and a J gene segment was required. A rearrangement was called productive if the CDR3 had no stop codons and remained in frame with V and J, and every other rearrangement was called non-productive. CDR3 was defined according to IMGT convention as the region running from the second conserved V-encoded cysteine to the conserved J-encoded phenylalanine. The earlier analysis of about 610 of the donors excluded sequences that lacked an unambiguous match to a single V gene segment. An earlier analysis of 587 of the donors classified V segments as functional when productive rearrangements were above 56.7% and as segregating when the standard deviation between donors was above 5%. A statistical classification framework was built to diagnose cytomegalovirus status from the catalog of TCR beta chain sequences. V and J gene assignment, in a later analysis, came from comparing TCR nucleotide sequences with IMGT/GENE-DB human TR gene sequences. In a later analysis, CDR3 sequences and most-parsimonious VDJ recombination scenarios were assigned using the TCRdist pipeline. In a later analysis, each TCR beta chain was defined by its CDR3 amino acid sequence together with its V-gene family, and reads without a unique V-gene family were excluded. In a later analysis, 450 to 600 highly shared, low-generation-probability nucleotide sequences were removed to address suspected cross-contamination and a sequencing artifact. In a later analysis, a clonal expansion index was calculated for each public chain from normalized within-repertoire ranks of inferred template counts. Generation probabilities in a later analysis came from a VDJ recombination model fitted to out-of-frame rearrangements, and those results were checked against IGoR. In a later analysis, TCR-TCR, TCR-HLA and TCR-CMV co-occurrence was scored with hypergeometric tests, and a repertoire-size bias correction was applied to TCR pairs. False discovery rates were estimated in a later analysis by permuting HLA or CMV assignments 20 times. In a later analysis, co-occurring TCRs were grouped with DBSCAN, and TCRdist sequence similarity was added when clustering was performed within HLA-allele-positive subsets. For co-occurrence clustering, repertoires with fewer than 30,000 or more than 120,000 public chains were excluded, along with roughly five repertoires with anomalous nucleotide sharing. Imported from immuneACCESS, the table was reduced by TCRdb to in-frame sequences with V and J called. These copies leave out some clones; in studies compared against another copy, an unresolved V gene accounts for under half, and the cause of the remainder is not known. V and J calls plus clone size are reproduced from that table; the DNA served to infer D and trimming. The sample yields approximately 200,000 clones; around 75% were counted once. Jointly, the top ten make up 3% to 4% of the sample.

This clone was seen a single time. Its binding antigen is unknown. No quality values exist for individual bases; no much larger clone is one base distant. The receptor was isolated from a woman aged 25-40 years in good health and CMV-seropositive. The sequence links TRBV11-2 to TRBJ1-2; the D gene is possibly TRBD1, with 5 bases matching. Material for sequencing was PBMCs. CDR3 region: CASSQAGTRGYGYTF. Here is the DNA: TGTGCCAGCAGCCAGGCCGGGACTAGGGGCTATGGCTACACCTTC.